Below are 14 T cell receptor beta chains sequenced from a single sample in a study of blood T cell repertoires in COVID-19. Produced via immunoSEQ multiplex PCR; TCRdb's table is partial and in-frame only. This sample has just over 150,000 clones, with around 92% found just once. The sequenced sample consisted of peripheral blood. These receptors were collected from a man aged 30 to 39 with COVID-19, enrolled during active disease.

The V call is TRBV30, the J call TRBJ1-5; D is possibly TRBD1 (6 bases). V lost 1 base and J lost 7, with 14 bases in between. CDR3 length: 14 amino acids. The germline V gene encodes CDR1 GTSNPN and CDR2 SVGIG (reference sequence). CDR3 nucleotides: TGTGCCTGGAGTGCCAACAGGGAACGCCAGCCCCAGCATTTT. Translated: CAWSANRERQPQHF.

CDR3 region: CAWRGPSGGDTQYF. In DNA, the CDR3 is TGTGCCTGGAGGGGCCCCTCGGGGGGAGATACGCAGTATTTT. The rearrangement joins TRBV30 to TRBJ2-3, with TRBD2 matching over 7 bases. The CDR3 runs to 14 residues. Germline V gives CDR1 GTSNPN, CDR2 SVGIG (reference sequence). V lost 3 bases, J lost 5 bases, and 8 bases stayed unmatched.

This clone was found once. The chain has TRBV18 and TRBJ2-5; 8 nucleotides agree with TRBD1. The germline V gene has CDR1 KGHSH and CDR2 LQKENI. The CDR3 is made up of 15 amino acids. J lost 1 base, V lost 3 bases, and 4 bases had no gene match. This chain's CDR3 is CASSPVGQVQETQYF. CDR3 sequence (DNA): TGTGCCAGCTCACCGGTGGGACAGGTCCAAGAGACCCAGTACTTC. Full variable domain (rest looked up from reference TRBV18 and TRBJ2-5): NAGVMQNPRHLVRRRGQEARLRCSPMKGHSHVYWYRQLPEEGLKFMVYLQKENIIDESGMPKERFSAEFPKEGPSILRIQQVVRGDSAAYFCASSPVGQVQETQYFGPGTRLLVL.

V gene TRBV4-3 combines with J gene TRBJ2-2, with 8 positions matching TRBD1. The CDR3 has 15 residues. Germline V gene lookup returns CDR1 LGHNA and CDR2 YSLEER. V lost 4 bases to trimming and J lost 4 bases; unmatched junction nucleotides: 5. CDR3 residues: CASSPSTGVTGELFF. The CDR3 DNA sequence: TGCGCCAGCAGCCCTTCGACAGGGGTCACCGGGGAGCTGTTTTTT.

The gene calls are TRBV19 and TRBJ1-2, with unresolved D. CDR1 is LNHDA and CDR2 is SQIVND in the germline V gene (reference sequence). The CDR3 totals 15 residues. The V end was cut by 7 bases, the J end by 1 base, with 16 bases between. The CDR3 nucleotides are TGTGCCAGTACCACGGTGGTCGGGGTTAACTATGGCTACACCTTC. The encoded protein is CASTTVVGVNYGYTF.

The rearrangement joins TRBV9 to TRBJ1-3; no reliable D call. The germline V gene has CDR1 SGDLS and CDR2 YYNGEE. CDR3 length: 15 amino acids. V lost 0 bases, J lost 0 bases, and 7 bases lay in between. Here the CDR3 reads CASSVDEGSGNTIYF. As DNA, the CDR3 is TGTGCCAGCAGCGTAGATGAGGGCTCTGGAAACACCATATATTTT.

The DNA for the CDR3 is TGTGCCAGCAGCCAGGACAGGGTGGGGCAGCCCCAGCATTTT. This translates into CASSQDRVGQPQHF. V gene TRBV7-2 combines with J gene TRBJ1-5; 8 nucleotides line up with TRBD1. The V segment lost 5 bases and the J segment 7 bases; nucleotides outside the gene matches: 7. This CDR3 spans 14 amino acids. Germline CDR1 and CDR2: SGHTA and FQGNSA.

Comments on this clone: Mismatch with germline at one junction end may stem from a read error. The genes are TRBV2 and TRBJ1-5, with a possible D match to TRBD1 (5 bases). Germline CDR1 reads SNHLY; CDR2 reads FYNNEI. The CDR3 is made up of 14 amino acids. The DNA for the CDR3 is TGTGCCAGCAATGAACAGGTTAGCAATCAGCCCCAGCATTTT. Translation: CASNEQVSNQPQHF.

The chain carries TRBV20-1 and TRBJ1-1, with D possibly TRBD1 on 5 matching bases. The germline V gene has CDR1 DFQATT and CDR2 SNEGSKA (reference sequence). Trimming removed 6 bases at V and 1 base at J, with 24 bases between. The CDR3 is 17 residues long. The CDR3 loop is CSASRQGRLSGNTEAFF. The CDR3 nucleotides read TGCAGTGCAAGTAGGCAGGGAAGGTTGTCGGGGAACACTGAAGCTTTCTTT.

The chain combines TRBV5-5 with TRBJ1-2; D gene unclear. With 4 bases removed from V and 2 bases from J, the gap between germline ends came to 12 bases. CDR1 and CDR2 from the germline V gene are SGHKS and YYEKEE (reference sequence). This CDR3 is 14 amino acids long. The CDR3 bases are TGTGCCAGCAGCACCACGGGAGGCAACTATGGCTACACCTTC. As protein: CASSTTGGNYGYTF.

Of note for this clone: One end of the junction is discordant with germline, which a read error may explain. This sequence joins TRBV19 and TRBJ2-5; a weak D match, TRBD2 (5 bases). The CDR3 is made up of 13 amino acids. Germline V gives CDR1 LNHDA, CDR2 SQIVND (reference sequence). Written as DNA, the CDR3 is TGTGCCAGTAGTCTAGACGGGGAGGAGACCCAGTACTTC. Translating it yields CASSLDGEETQYF.

This chain joins TRBV6-6 and TRBJ1-4, with TRBD1 identical over 8 bases. Germline V gives CDR1 MNHNY, CDR2 SVGAGI (reference sequence). There are 15 residues in the CDR3. With 6 bases clipped from V and 7 bases from J, the junction kept 10 bases outside the gene matches. As DNA, the CDR3 is TGTGCCAGCAGCCGACTCCAGGGGGCGGTTGAAAAACTGTTTTTT. Translated, it gives CASSRLQGAVEKLFF.

The chain recombines TRBV11-2 with TRBJ1-6; 8 bases agree with TRBD1. The CDR3 extends over 14 amino acids. Germline CDR1 SGHAT, CDR2 FQNNGV. The J segment lost 11 bases and the V segment lost 5 bases, leaving 8 bases of the junction unmatched. CDR3 sequence: CASSLRDRRPPLHF. CDR3 DNA: TGTGCCAGCAGCCTAAGGGACAGGCGACCACCCCTCCACTTT. Full variable domain (outside the CDR3, taken from reference TRBV11-2 and TRBJ1-6): EAGVAQSPRYKIIEKRQSVAFWCNPISGHATLYWYQQILGQGPKLLIQFQNNGVVDDSQLPKDRFSAERLKGVDSTLKIQPAKLEDSAVYLCASSLRDRRPPLHFGNGTRLTVT.

The rearrangement links TRBV21-1 to TRBJ2-7; no DNA check was done on the table's D call, TRBD2. TRBV21-1 is recorded as a pseudogene. CDR3 length: 15 amino acids. The CDR3 here is CASSNGLAGAYEQYF. Here the CDR3 DNA reads TGTGCCAGCAGCAACGGACTAGCGGGAGCCTACGAGCAGTACTTC.